The 31 T cell receptor beta chains listed next were all sequenced from one sample in a study of T cell responses to AZD1222 COVID-19 vaccine (dated by TCRdb to the early 2020s). The time point label here, explained by the study, means: about 28 days (+/-7) after the second vaccine dose. Library method: the immunoSEQ multiplex PCR assay. As stored in TCRdb, this immuneACCESS dataset retains in-frame rearrangements with V and J assigned. A fraction of the clones does not appear; measured against another copy, unresolved V genes explain less than half of the discrepancy, and the remainder lacks a known reason. The sample records 100,000 to 120,000 clones, about 94% of which are singletons. The ten largest clones capture 2.9% of the sample. This specimen consisted of peripheral blood, obtained 28 days after the second AZD1222 dose. Receptors were obtained from an adult who received the AZD1222 COVID-19 vaccine.

The chain links TRBV3-1 (or the pseudogene TRBV3-2) to TRBJ1-2; D remains ambiguous. Germline CDR1 reads LGHDT; CDR2 reads YNNKEL (reference sequence). The CDR3 totals 12 residues. V gave up 0 bases and J gave up 6 bases, with 5 bases separating them. The CDR3, as DNA: TGTGCCAGCAGCCAAGAGGGCCATGGCTACACCTTC. Protein sequence: CASSQEGHGYTF.

This chain links TRBV19 with TRBJ1-2; D possibly corresponds to TRBD1 (5 bases). Trimming took off 1 base at V and 8 bases at J, with 8 bases between the two ends. CDR3 length: 12 amino acids. Germline V gene sequence: CDR1 LNHDA, CDR2 SQIVND (reference sequence). CDR3 protein: CASSIGGNGYTF. CDR3 DNA: TGTGCCAGTAGTATAGGGGGCAACGGCTACACCTTC.

This rearrangement joins TRBV28 to TRBJ2-2; 9 bases are a match to TRBD2. Germline loops: CDR1 MDHEN, CDR2 SYDVKM. V lost 3 bases and J lost 4; bases outside the gene matches: 12. CDR3 length: 18 amino acids. The CDR3 nucleotides are TGTGCCAGCAGTTTTACTGACACGGGACTAGCCGTCACCGGGGAGCTGTTTTTT. This sequence encodes CASSFTDTGLAVTGELFF.

The rearrangement links TRBV19 to TRBJ1-2, with TRBD1 identical over 9 bases. Germline V lookup: CDR1 LNHDA, CDR2 SQIVND (reference sequence). The V segment lost 7 bases and the J segment 7 bases; nucleotides outside the gene matches: 7. The CDR3 runs 13 residues. CDR3 in amino acids: CASTATGGGGYTF. CDR3 DNA: TGTGCCAGTACCGCTACAGGGGGCGGTGGCTACACCTTC.

Only one count was recorded for this clone. The chain couples TRBV6-5 to TRBJ1-2; D unresolved. CDR1 MNHEY and CDR2 SVGAGI come from the germline V gene. V dropped 6 bases and J dropped 9 bases, with 14 bases sitting between them. This CDR3 is built from 12 residues. CDR3 sequence: CASSPPRGSYTF. In DNA form, the CDR3 reads TGTGCCAGCAGCCCCCCCCGAGGTAGCTACACCTTC.

Comments on this clone: Other nucleotide sequences from this sample produce the same CDR3. The chain uses TRBV11-1 and TRBJ1-2; D is ambiguous. The CDR3 extends over 12 amino acids. Germline-derived CDR1 and CDR2 are SGHAT and FQDESV (reference sequence). Trimming cost V 2 bases and J 4 bases, with 5 bases left between them. The CDR3 nucleotides read TGTGCCAGCAGCTTATCTGGCTATGGCTACACCTTC. Protein product: CASSLSGYGYTF.

This chain links TRBV18 with TRBJ2-7; 8 bases line up with TRBD2. Germline V gene data show CDR1 as KGHSH and CDR2 as LQKENI. The CDR3 length is 15 residues. Trimming took 6 bases from V and 4 from J; bases not matched to a gene: 11. CDR3 sequence: CASSTSAGVLYEQYF. CDR3 nucleotides: TGTGCCAGCTCGACGTCAGCGGGGGTACTATACGAGCAGTACTTC.

CDR3 region: CASSYAGQREAFF. The CDR3, as DNA: TGTGCCAGCAGTTACGCGGGACAACGGGAAGCTTTCTTT. The rearrangement joins TRBV6-5 to TRBJ1-1, with a tentative D call TRBD1 (6 bases). Germline values: CDR1 MNHEY, CDR2 SVGAGI. This CDR3 comprises 13 residues. The V and J ends lost 2 bases and 8 bases respectively, with 12 bases between them.

V is TRBV3-1 (or the pseudogene TRBV3-2) and J is TRBJ2-7; D may be TRBD1 (5 bases). V lost 6 bases and J 0 bases, leaving 9 bases between the germline ends. This CDR3 comprises 13 residues. Germline values: CDR1 LGHDT, CDR2 YNNKEL (reference sequence). The CDR3 nucleotides are TGTGCCAGCAGTTCGGACAACTCCTACGAGCAGTACTTC. Encoded protein: CASSSDNSYEQYF.

V gene TRBV13 combines with J gene TRBJ1-1; 8 bases agree with TRBD1. The V gene's germline CDR1 is PRHDT and CDR2 FYEKMQ (reference sequence). V trimming: 5 bases; J trimming: 5 bases; junction bases outside the gene matches: 7. CDR3 size: 14 residues. CDR3 amino acids: CASSRTGGGTEAFF. The CDR3 DNA is TGTGCCAGCAGCCGTACAGGGGGGGGAACTGAAGCTTTCTTT.

The chain links TRBV30 to TRBJ1-1; possibly TRBD1 for D (5 bases). This CDR3 is built from 15 residues. CDR1 and CDR2 (germline): GTSNPN, SVGIG (reference sequence). The V end was cut by 4 bases, the J end by 0 bases, with 15 bases between. The CDR3 DNA follows: TGTGCCTGGAACCCGGGGCCAGGGATGAACACTGAAGCTTTCTTT. Protein sequence: CAWNPGPGMNTEAFF.

The chain links TRBV4-1 to TRBJ2-2; D call uncertain. Trimming removed 6 bases from V and 7 bases from J, with 15 bases in between. CDR3 size: 14 residues. Per the germline V gene, CDR1 is MGHRA and CDR2 is YSYEKL. CDR3 nucleotide sequence: TGCGCCAGCAGTCTACAGTCCCTTGGCGGGGAGCTGTTTTTT. Residues: CASSLQSLGGELFF.

The rearrangement joins TRBV6-1 to TRBJ1-1, with TRBD1 as a possible D gene (5 bases). The CDR3 has 13 amino acids. Trimming cost V 3 bases and J 3 bases, with 8 bases left between them. Germline V gene data show CDR1 as MNHNS and CDR2 as SASEGT. The DNA for the CDR3 is TGTGCCAGCAGTGAGGGGGGGGACACTGAAGCTTTCTTT. This translates into CASSEGGDTEAFF.

The chain is built from TRBV20-1 and TRBJ2-3; no clear D gene. This CDR3 has 11 residues. Trimming removed 6 bases at V and 5 bases at J, with 9 bases between. Germline loops: CDR1 DFQATT, CDR2 SNEGSKA (reference sequence). The CDR3 protein is CSAPKGDTQYF. For the CDR3, the DNA is TGCAGTGCCCCGAAGGGAGATACGCAGTATTTT.

This chain joins TRBV5-1 and TRBJ1-1; tentative D call: TRBD1 (5 bases). Trimming pared 2 bases from V and 4 bases from J, leaving 18 bases between. CDR3 length equals 16 residues. Germline CDR1 reads SGHRS; CDR2 reads YFSETQ. The CDR3 is CASSFLAGRVSTEAFF. The DNA of the CDR3 is TGCGCCAGCAGCTTCTTGGCAGGGAGAGTGAGCACTGAAGCTTTCTTT.

The chain employs TRBV5-8 and TRBJ1-4; 7 positions agree with TRBD1. This CDR3 is 14 amino acids long. Germline V gene lookup returns CDR1 SGHTS and CDR2 YDEGEE. V was clipped by 7 bases and J by 3 bases; unmatched bases: 6. The CDR3, as DNA: TGTGCCAGCGCTAAGGGGGCCTCTAATGAAAAACTGTTTTTT. Its translation: CASAKGASNEKLFF. Full variable domain (missing parts from reference TRBV5-8 and TRBJ1-4): EAGVTQSPTHLIKTRGQQATLRCSPISGHTSVYWYQQALGLGLQFLLWYDEGEERNRGNFPPRFSGRQFPNYSSELNVNALELEDSALYLCASAKGASNEKLFFGSGTQLSVL.

V is TRBV15 and J is TRBJ2-7, with TRBD1 matching over 8 bases. The V gene's germline CDR1 is LNHNV and CDR2 YYDKDF (reference sequence). The CDR3 covers 17 residues. V was clipped by 3 bases and J by 6 bases; unmatched bases: 16. The CDR3 DNA reads as TGTGCCACCAGCAGCATATACGTCCAGGGGGCGCAGGCCGAGCAGTACTTC. This translates into CATSSIYVQGAQAEQYF.

This clone occurred once. This chain joins TRBV6-5 and TRBJ1-1; 7 nucleotides agree with TRBD1. The germline CDR1 and CDR2 sequences are MNHEY and SVGAGI. The junction had 12 bases not matched to a gene; V was cut back by 6 bases and J by 5 bases. The CDR3 sequence is 15 residues long. The CDR3 nucleotides read TGTGCCAGCAGGCCCCAGACAGGGACGAGGACTGAAGCTTTCTTT. This sequence encodes CASRPQTGTRTEAFF.

The genes are TRBV18 and TRBJ2-7; 7 bases are shared with TRBD1. This CDR3 spans 11 amino acids. Germline CDR1 KGHSH, CDR2 LQKENI. V lost 4 bases, J lost 13 bases, and 7 bases stayed unmatched. The CDR3 bases are TGTGCCAGCTCACTGGGACAGTCTCTCTACTTC. Translated, it gives CASSLGQSLYF.

The chain couples TRBV18 to TRBJ2-7; TRBD2 matches at 8 bases. Germline-derived CDR1 and CDR2 are KGHSH and LQKENI. CDR3 size: 17 residues. V trimming: 6 bases; J trimming: 4 bases; junction bases outside the gene matches: 17. The CDR3 is CASSLVRSAGGGYEQYF. CDR3 DNA sequence: TGTGCCAGCTCCCTCGTGCGCTCGGCGGGAGGAGGGTACGAGCAGTACTTC. The full variable domain, in which reference TRBV18 and TRBJ2-7 provide the parts outside the CDR3, is NAGVMQNPRHLVRRRGQEARLRCSPMKGHSHVYWYRQLPEEGLKFMVYLQKENIIDESGMPKERFSAEFPKEGPSILRIQQVVRGDSAAYFCASSLVRSAGGGYEQYFGPGTRLTVT.

The V call is TRBV12-5, the J call TRBJ2-7, with D possibly matching TRBD1 (6 bases). Germline V gene sequence: CDR1 LGHNT, CDR2 FRNRAP. The length of the CDR3 is 16 residues. The V gene lost 2 bases and the J gene lost 0 bases, with 14 bases spanning the gap. This CDR3 is CASGLPRDTHSYEQYF. CDR3 sequence (DNA): TGTGCTAGTGGTTTGCCCCGGGACACCCACTCCTACGAGCAGTACTTC. The full variable domain, its missing parts supplied by reference TRBV12-5 and TRBJ2-7, is DARVTQTPRHKVTEMGQEVTMRCQPILGHNTVFWYRQTMMQGLELLAYFRNRAPLDDSGMPKDRFSAEMPDATLATLKIQPSEPRDSAVYFCASGLPRDTHSYEQYFGPGTRLTVT.

V and J are TRBV12-3 or TRBV12-4 and TRBJ2-5; D call uncertain. V lost 2 bases to trimming and J lost 3 bases, with 7 bases between them. The CDR3 runs 13 residues. Here the CDR3 reads CASSLLSKETQYF. CDR3 in DNA: TGTGCCAGCAGTTTACTGAGCAAAGAGACCCAGTACTTC.

The chain uses TRBV25-1 and TRBJ2-7; D is uncertain. Germline V gene sequence: CDR1 MGHDK, CDR2 SYGVNS. Trimming shortened V by 4 bases and J by 3 bases, and 7 bases separated the two germline ends. The CDR3 is made up of 12 amino acids. CDR3 amino acids: CASSAASYEQYF. DNA of the CDR3: TGTGCCAGCAGTGCAGCTAGCTACGAGCAGTACTTC.

The chain has TRBV19 and TRBJ1-1, with D tentatively TRBD1 (5 bases). V gave up 5 bases and J gave up 1 base, with 14 bases separating them. The CDR3 is 15 amino acids. The germline gives CDR1 LNHDA, CDR2 SQIVND (reference sequence). The CDR3 DNA follows: TGTGCCAGTAGTCCACCCGGGGGGTGGAACACTGAAGCTTTCTTT. Amino acid sequence: CASSPPGGWNTEAFF.

The chain uses TRBV11-3 and TRBJ2-1, with a possible D match to TRBD1 (5 bases). The CDR3 is made up of 13 amino acids. Between the trimmed V and J ends, which lost 5 bases and 9 bases, there was a span of 14 bases. Per the germline V gene, CDR1 is SGHNT and CDR2 is YENEEA. The CDR3 loop reads CASSGPQGGEQFF. DNA of the CDR3: TGTGCCAGCAGCGGACCGCAGGGTGGTGAGCAGTTCTTC.

The chain combines TRBV11-3 with TRBJ1-1, with a tentative D call TRBD1 (5 bases). Between the trimmed V and J ends, which lost 4 bases and 6 bases, there was a span of 9 bases. CDR3 length: 12 residues. Germline CDR1 is SGHNT and CDR2 is YENEEA. CDR3 nucleotides: TGTGCCAGCAGCTGGGGCGGGGCTGAAGCTTTCTTT. Amino acids: CASSWGGAEAFF.

This chain joins TRBV1 and TRBJ1-3. TRBV1 is a pseudogene locus. The CDR3 contains 15 residues. The CDR3 spells CTSGIVRNGRNTIYF. The CDR3, as DNA: TGCACCAGCGGGATAGTGAGGAACGGTCGGAACACCATATATTTT.

About this clone itself: Mismatch with germline at one junction end may stem from a read error. The chain carries TRBV19 and TRBJ1-2; no firm D call. The CDR3 is made up of 12 amino acids. Germline CDR1 reads LNHDA; CDR2 reads SQIVND (reference sequence). The CDR3 DNA reads TGTGCCAGTAACACAGCTAATTATGGCTACACCTTC. This encodes CASNTANYGYTF. The full variable domain, in which reference TRBV19 and TRBJ1-2 provide the parts outside the CDR3, is DGGITQSPKYLFRKEGQNVTLSCEQNLNHDAMYWYRQDPGQGLRLIYYSQIVNDFQKGDIAEGYSVSREKKESFPLTVTSAQKNPTAFYLCASNTANYGYTFGSGTRLTVV.

V is TRBV16 and J is TRBJ1-5; the match to TRBD1 covers 7 bases. This CDR3 contains 18 residues. Unmatched junction bases numbered 12, after V lost 0 bases and J lost 4 bases. Germline V gene sequence: CDR1 KGHSY, CDR2 FQNENV. CDR3 DNA: TGTGCCAGCAGCCAATCGGATGCAGCGACAGGGTATAATCAGCCCCAGCATTTT. This gives the protein CASSQSDAATGYNQPQHF.

The chain is built from TRBV5-1 and TRBJ1-1, with D perhaps TRBD1 (5 bases). Germline values: CDR1 SGHRS, CDR2 YFSETQ. V was shortened by 4 bases and J by 6 bases, with 22 bases between the two germline ends. This CDR3 has 16 residues. Here the CDR3 reads CASSPGVGSLGSEAFF. In DNA form, the CDR3 reads TGCGCCAGCAGCCCGGGGGTAGGGTCGTTGGGGTCTGAAGCTTTCTTT.

The rearrangement links TRBV5-4 to TRBJ1-1; D is undetermined. This CDR3 has 14 residues. From germline, CDR1 is SGHNT and CDR2 YYREEE (reference sequence). Trimming cost V 5 bases and J 0 bases, with 11 bases left between them. The CDR3 nucleotides are TGTGCCAGCAGTTCCCGAGACTTGAACACTGAAGCTTTCTTT. Translated: CASSSRDLNTEAFF. The whole variable domain, filled in from reference TRBV5-4 and TRBJ1-1, reads ETGVTQSPTHLIKTRGQQVTLRCSSQSGHNTVSWYQQALGQGPQFIFQYYREEENGRGNFPPRFSGLQFPNYSSELNVNALELDDSALYLCASSSRDLNTEAFFGQGTRLTVV.